This record covers a single T cell receptor beta chain. These data originate in a study of blood T cell repertoires in COVID-19. Per the study methods: Reference gene primer amplification gave estimated nucleated cell counts. TCRdb's table, derived via immunoSEQ multiplex PCR, lists solely in-frame clones and lacks some. V, J and clone size are those of that table, while D and trimming were read from the DNA. Of 120,000 to 150,000 clones detected, around 90% appear once; the ten largest clones hold around 1.6%. The CDR3 is 13 amino acids. The germline gives CDR1 SGHDT, CDR2 YYEEEE. The V gene lost 0 bases and the J gene lost 5 bases, with 9 bases spanning the gap.

Source material: peripheral blood. This chain uses TRBV5-6 with TRBJ2-7; D might be TRBD2 (5 bases). The sequence was obtained from a human donor in a cohort sampled during active COVID-19. CDR3 bases: TGTGCCAGCAGCTTGGCACCCGGGGACGAGCAGTACTTC. Residues: CASSLAPGDEQYF.